This T cell receptor (beta chain) was sequenced during a study of tumor-infiltrating lymphocytes in primary liver carcinoma. A note on this clonotype: A clone one base away is much larger, so this may be a read error.

Starting material for RNA and DNA co-extraction consisted of about 20-30 mg of unsorted bulk tissue. cDNA specific to TCR beta was made from around 470 ng of total RNA, with a constant-region primer employed for priming. A slightly modified ARM-PCR protocol with three nested multiplex PCR rounds produced these TCR beta libraries. TCRdb passed the multiplex PCR reads through MiXCR, listing each CDR3 protein once. The table lists about 99,000 distinct CDR3 sequences, more than 65% of them singletons. The TCR originated in a woman aged 55-70 years with primary liver carcinoma and hepatitis B virus infection. The specimen was liver tumor tissue from sampling region 5. Subset denoted: tumor region T5, tumor centre.

CDR3 region: CASSHIPGAFNEQFF. Here the CDR3 DNA reads TGCGCCAGCAGCCACATACCGGGGGCTTTCAATGAGCAGTTCTTC. V is TRBV4-1 and J is TRBJ2-1; D possibly uses TRBD1 or TRBD2 (6 bases each). CDR1 and CDR2 (germline): MGHRA, YSYEKL. V lost 3 bases and J lost 6, with 15 bases in between. CDR3 length equals 15 residues.